The sequence of this T cell receptor beta chain was determined in a study of vaccination and CD4 T cells after COVID-19. Study context: Each post-COVID sample was drawn after diagnosis, and the median interval was approximately 96 days (range 35 to 161). In culture, cells were exposed to overlapping spike peptides from SARS-CoV-2, HCoV-NL63, HCoV-OC43 and HCoV-229E.

Details on this clonotype: The antigen is not known.

Treatment meaning: roughly ten-day PBMC culture with coronavirus spike peptide pools or control peptides (ViraFEST assay). T cells were expanded with peptide pools, and expanded clonotypes were identified by TCR sequencing. The Oncomine TCR Beta short-read assay sequenced DNA from cultured CD4+ T cells. TCRdb recomputed calls from the PCR reads with MiXCR, one row per CDR3 protein. Among roughly 20,000 distinct CDR3 sequences listed, around 78% were seen once. CDR1 LNHNV and CDR2 YYDKDF come from the germline V gene (reference sequence). V lost 6 bases to trimming and J lost 6 bases, with 8 bases between them. The CDR3 is 11 amino acids.

The source was CD4+ T cells from blood, cultured in vitro, collected after SARS-CoV-2 vaccination. The rearrangement joins TRBV15 to TRBJ1-1, with no clear D. The receptor was isolated from a human donor who received a COVID-19 vaccine. The CDR3 loop is CATSPRAEAFF. CDR3 nucleotide sequence: TGTGCCACCAGTCCTCGGGCTGAAGCTTTCTTT.